One and the same sample provided the 18 T cell receptor beta chains below, sequenced in a study of response to subunit inactivated influenza vaccine. MiXCR, applied by TCRdb to the RT-PCR reads, yields one record per CDR3 protein. The sample contains 590,000 or so distinct CDR3 sequences, roughly 15% of which appear only once. This sample comprised PBMCs from blood, obtained roughly 2 weeks before vaccination. These receptors all stem from a man in his forties or fifties who received an inactivated influenza vaccine.

This clonotype occurred a few times. The rearrangement joins TRBV7-9 to TRBJ2-3; D ambiguous. This CDR3 is 17 amino acids long. V dropped 1 base and J dropped 5 bases, with 19 bases sitting between them. Germline V gives CDR1 SEHNR, CDR2 FQNEAQ (reference sequence). CDR3 loop: CASSLGVVERSGDTQYF. DNA for the CDR3: TGTGCCAGCAGCTTAGGCGTAGTAGAGCGCTCAGGAGATACGCAGTATTTT.

J is TRBJ2-5 and V is TRBV7-3, with a tentative D call TRBD2 (6 bases). CDR1 and CDR2 (germline): SGHTA, FQGTGA. Between the trimmed V and J ends, which lost 5 bases and 4 bases, there was a span of 11 bases. The CDR3 runs 13 residues. In nucleotides, the CDR3 is TGTGCCAGCAGCCGTAGGAGGGGAGAGACCCAGTACTTC. Encoded protein: CASSRRRGETQYF.

V is TRBV13 and J is TRBJ2-1; 7 bases line up with TRBD1. Germline trimming cut 0 bases from V and 4 bases from J; bases unmatched to any gene: 3. CDR1 and CDR2 (germline): PRHDT, FYEKMQ (reference sequence). The CDR3 totals 15 residues. DNA of the CDR3: TGTGCCAGCAGCTTAGGAGGGACAGAGTACAATGAGCAGTTCTTC. Amino acid sequence: CASSLGGTEYNEQFF. The full variable domain, completed using reference TRBV13 and TRBJ2-1, is AAGVIQSPRHLIKEKRETATLKCYPIPRHDTVYWYQQGPGQDPQFLISFYEKMQSDKGSIPDRFSAQQFSDYHSELNMSSLELGDSALYFCASSLGGTEYNEQFFGPGTRLTVL.

The chain combines TRBV5-6 with TRBJ2-5; TRBD2 might be the D (5 bases). The length of the CDR3 is 13 residues. CDR1 and CDR2 from the germline V gene are SGHDT and YYEEEE. Trimming shortened V by 2 bases and J by 3 bases, and 8 bases separated the two germline ends. The CDR3 nucleotides are TGTGCCAGCAGCTTCCCAGCGGAAGAGACCCAGTACTTC. Translation: CASSFPAEETQYF.

This clonotype came up many times. The chain joins TRBV29-1 to TRBJ2-1; the match to TRBD1 covers 11 bases. The CDR3 has 15 amino acids. Per the germline V gene, CDR1 is SQVTM and CDR2 is ANQGSEA. V was clipped by 6 bases and J by 8 bases; unmatched bases: 12. CDR3: CSVGGQGARSYEQFF. CDR3 sequence (DNA): TGCAGCGTCGGAGGACAGGGGGCGCGGTCCTATGAGCAGTTCTTC.

In this sample, this clonotype turned up a few times. This chain connects TRBV9 to TRBJ2-2; the D is unclear. This CDR3 comprises 16 residues. Germline assignment: CDR1 SGDLS and CDR2 YYNGEE. Trimming took off 0 bases at V and 0 bases at J, with 9 bases between the two ends. Written as DNA, the CDR3 is TGTGCCAGCAGCGTAGTCCTTTTCCCGAACACCGGGGAGCTGTTTTTT. The encoded protein is CASSVVLFPNTGELFF.

This clonotype was detected only a few times. The chain employs TRBV6-2 or TRBV6-3 and TRBJ1-4; D is ambiguous. V was cut by 2 bases and J by 5 bases, with 12 bases left in between. The CDR3 sequence is 15 residues long. Germline V CDR1 and CDR2: MNHEY, SVGEGT. The CDR3 DNA sequence: TGTGCCAGCAGTTACCTCCGGCGGACGAATGAAAAACTGTTTTTT. This sequence encodes CASSYLRRTNEKLFF.

J is TRBJ2-3 and V is TRBV29-1, with D perhaps TRBD2 (5 bases). Germline assignment: CDR1 SQVTM and CDR2 ANQGSEA. This CDR3 is 14 amino acids long. Trimming shortened V by 7 bases and J by 1 base, and 15 bases separated the two germline ends. The CDR3 spells CSGSFPGGTDTQYF. The CDR3 DNA is TGCAGCGGAAGTTTCCCCGGGGGCACAGATACGCAGTATTTT.

This clonotype was counted ten times or more. The J gene is TRBJ2-1, the V gene TRBV18, with 7 bases matching TRBD2. Germline CDR1 is KGHSH and CDR2 is LQKENI. The junction had 3 bases not matched to a gene; V was cut back by 3 bases and J by 7 bases. The CDR3 runs to 13 residues. The CDR3 sequence is CASSPPGGNEQFF. The CDR3 DNA is TGTGCCAGCTCACCCCCGGGGGGAAATGAGCAGTTCTTC.

This clonotype was seen only a few times. This rearrangement joins TRBV24-1 to TRBJ2-1, with 7 bases identical to TRBD2. This CDR3 has 14 amino acids. Germline CDR1 and CDR2: KGHDR and SFDVKD. The junction had 3 bases not matched to a gene; V was cut back by 4 bases and J by 4 bases. Here the CDR3 reads CATSDQRGYNEQFF. The CDR3 coding sequence is TGTGCCACCAGTGACCAGCGGGGTTACAATGAGCAGTTCTTC.

This clonotype was seen at least ten times. This chain uses TRBV7-8 with TRBJ2-2; D gene uncertain. The CDR3 consists of 15 residues. CDR1 SGHVS and CDR2 FQNEAQ come from the germline V gene. V shed 4 bases and J shed 3 bases, with 12 bases lying between them. The CDR3 DNA follows: TGTGCCAGCAGCTCCTCGACAAGGGACACCGGGGAGCTGTTTTTT. Protein: CASSSSTRDTGELFF. Using reference TRBV7-8 and TRBJ2-2 for the parts outside the CDR3, the full variable domain is GAGVSQSPRYKVAKRGQDVALRCDPISGHVSLFWYQQALGQGPEFLTYFQNEAQLDKSGLPSDRFFAERPEGSVSTLKIQRTQQEDSAVYLCASSSSTRDTGELFFGEGSRLTVL.

Here the CDR3 DNA reads TGCAGTGCTAGGCTCGGACTCCCTGGACCTGAAGCTTTCTTT. This encodes CSARLGLPGPEAFF. The chain links TRBV20-1 to TRBJ1-1; no definite D call. This CDR3 comprises 14 residues. Germline V gives CDR1 DFQATT, CDR2 SNEGSKA (reference sequence). Trimming cost V 3 bases and J 6 bases, with 17 bases left between them.

This clonotype has a handful of counts. Mismatch with germline at one junction end may stem from a read error. V is TRBV12-3 or TRBV12-4 and J is TRBJ1-2; TRBD1 aligns across 7 bases. The CDR3 is 12 residues long. CDR3 sequence (DNA): TGTGCCAGCAGTCCGGGACAGCCGAGGGGCCTCTTC. Protein: CASSPGQPRGLF.

This clonotype was picked up many times. The chain uses TRBV5-1 and TRBJ2-1, with D possibly matching TRBD1 (6 bases). The V gene lost 5 bases and the J gene lost 3 bases, with 15 bases spanning the gap. The germline V gene has CDR1 SGHRS and CDR2 YFSETQ. The CDR3 covers 15 residues. The CDR3 DNA reads TGCGCCAGCAGTCCGAGTGGGGGCCTCTACAATGAGCAGTTCTTC. The encoded protein is CASSPSGGLYNEQFF.

This clonotype was detected many times. The chain employs TRBV6-2 or TRBV6-3 and TRBJ2-3; D gene ambiguous. With 0 bases removed from V and 7 bases from J, the gap between germline ends came to 5 bases. The CDR3 is made up of 12 amino acids. Germline lookup yields CDR1 MNHEY and CDR2 SVGEGT. The CDR3 loop reads CASSYSQNTQYF. The CDR3 DNA reads TGTGCCAGCAGTTACTCGCAAAATACGCAGTATTTT.

A few counts support this clonotype. The rearrangement joins TRBV7-3 to TRBJ2-1, with D unresolved. The CDR3 length is 12 residues. V dropped 3 bases and J dropped 9 bases, with 9 bases sitting between them. Germline V gives CDR1 SGHTA, CDR2 FQGTGA. CDR3 loop: CASSLEAGEQFF. The CDR3 region has the DNA TGTGCCAGCAGCTTGGAAGCCGGTGAGCAGTTCTTC.

V usage is TRBV28 and J usage is TRBJ1-2; a weak D match, TRBD1 (6 bases). V gave up 3 bases and J gave up 1 base, with 15 bases separating them. CDR1 is MDHEN, CDR2 SYDVKM, per germline. The CDR3 contains 16 residues. The DNA of the CDR3 is TGTGCCAGCAGTTTGGGGCCCGGGGGCTATAACTATGGCTACACCTTC. Amino acid sequence: CASSLGPGGYNYGYTF.

CDR3 loop: CASSLAPSSGTSTDTQYF. The CDR3 bases are TGCGCCAGCAGCTTGGCACCCTCTAGCGGAACTAGCACAGATACGCAGTATTTT. The chain recombines TRBV5-1 with TRBJ2-3, with 7 bases that match TRBD2. Germline V gene lookup returns CDR1 SGHRS and CDR2 YFSETQ. This CDR3 spans 18 amino acids. V gave up 0 bases and J gave up 0 bases; unmatched junction bases: 10.